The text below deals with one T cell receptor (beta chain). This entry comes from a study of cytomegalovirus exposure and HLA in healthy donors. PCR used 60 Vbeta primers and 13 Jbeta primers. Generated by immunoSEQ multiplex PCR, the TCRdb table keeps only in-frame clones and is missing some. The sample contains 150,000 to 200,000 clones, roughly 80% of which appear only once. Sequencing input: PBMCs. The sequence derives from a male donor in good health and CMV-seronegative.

CDR3 coding DNA: TGTGCCAGCAGTGAAATCGGCCTAGACACAGATACGCAGTATTTT. The encoded protein is CASSEIGLDTDTQYF. This rearrangement joins TRBV2 to TRBJ2-3; D unclear. V lost 2 bases and J lost 2, with 11 bases in between. Germline values: CDR1 SNHLY, CDR2 FYNNEI. The CDR3 spans 15 residues.